The 24 T cell receptor beta chains reported below all come from one sample, sequenced in a study of identical twins. TCRdb ran MiXCR on the 5' RACE reads and lists one entry per CDR3 protein. The sample has 540,000 or so distinct CDR3 sequences; under 25% are singletons. These sequences were also reported in another study, on yellow fever vaccine responses in identical twins.

Sequencing was performed on CD4+ T cells sorted from blood. These receptor sequences come from a woman under 30 in good health.

V gene TRBV20-1 combines with J gene TRBJ2-4; D gene ambiguous. Germline V gene lookup returns CDR1 DFQATT and CDR2 SNEGSKA (reference sequence). The CDR3 has 13 amino acids. CDR3 DNA sequence: TGCAGCGTGACCCGTGGTGGCAAAAACATTCAGTACTTC. Its protein is CSVTRGGKNIQYF.

This clonotype was found many times. The chain employs TRBV9 and TRBJ1-5; 7 positions match TRBD1. In germline, CDR1 is SGDLS, CDR2 YYNGEE. There are 14 residues in the CDR3. V was clipped by 4 bases and J by 5 bases; unmatched bases: 6. The CDR3 loop is CASSLRQGDQPQHF. The CDR3 DNA reads as TGTGCCAGCAGCTTACGACAGGGCGATCAGCCCCAGCATTTT. Complete variable domain (other parts from reference TRBV9 and TRBJ1-5): DSGVTQTPKHLITATGQRVTLRCSPRSGDLSVYWYQQSLDQGLQFLIQYYNGEERAKGNILERFSAQQFPDLHSELNLSSLELGDSALYFCASSLRQGDQPQHFGDGTRLSIL.

This clonotype was detected a few times. The chain couples TRBV5-5 to TRBJ1-2; TRBD1 matches at 8 bases. V lost 4 bases to trimming and J lost 5 bases; unmatched junction nucleotides: 16. The CDR3 runs to 17 residues. Germline CDR1 SGHKS, CDR2 YYEKEE (reference sequence). DNA for the CDR3: TGTGCCAGCAGCCCAACTTCCCCCGGACAGGGTTGGTATGGCTACACCTTC. Residues: CASSPTSPGQGWYGYTF.

This clonotype occurred a few times. The chain carries TRBV3-1 and TRBJ2-4; TRBD2 aligns across 16 bases. This CDR3 region has 19 residues. V was clipped by 6 bases and J by 0 bases; unmatched bases: 8. Germline CDR1 reads LGHDT; CDR2 reads YNNKEL (reference sequence). CDR3 in DNA: TGTGCCAGCAGTCCCGGGACTAGCGGGAGGGCCGAAGCCAAAAACATTCAGTACTTC. It encodes CASSPGTSGRAEAKNIQYF.

Worth noting for this clonotype: A much bigger clone sits one base away, suggesting this may be a read error. CDR3 amino acids: CASTQRTFKGLNTEAFF. Written as DNA, the CDR3 is TGCGCCAGCACCCAACGAACCTTTAAGGGATTGAACACTGAAGCTTTCTTT. The rearrangement joins TRBV5-1 to TRBJ1-1; D ambiguous. Deletions cut 6 bases from V and 0 bases from J, with 21 bases between. Germline V gene data show CDR1 as SGHRS and CDR2 as YFSETQ. This CDR3 region has 17 residues.

This chain uses TRBV11-1 with TRBJ2-1, with 10 bases fitting TRBD2. CDR1 is SGHAT, CDR2 FQDESV, per germline (reference sequence). CDR3 size: 17 residues. V lost 4 bases to trimming and J lost 5 bases; unmatched junction nucleotides: 11. The CDR3 region has the DNA TGTGCCAGCAGCTGGGATAGCGGGAGGCTGAATCACAATGAGCAGTTCTTC. Its protein product is CASSWDSGRLNHNEQFF.

This clonotype came up a few times. V is TRBV20-1 and J is TRBJ2-1; 7 bases map to TRBD2. The CDR3 is made up of 15 amino acids. Germline loops: CDR1 DFQATT, CDR2 SNEGSKA (reference sequence). Trimming removed 0 bases from V and 2 bases from J; junction bases left unmatched: 4. Written as DNA, the CDR3 is TGCAGTGCTAGAGAAGGCGGGAGCCCCTACAATGAGCAGTTCTTC. It encodes CSAREGGSPYNEQFF.

This clonotype was counted between two and nine times. J is TRBJ2-7 and V is TRBV6-5, with 8 bases fitting TRBD2. Trimming removed 0 bases from V and 0 bases from J; junction bases left unmatched: 7. CDR1 MNHEY and CDR2 SVGAGI come from the germline V gene. The CDR3 spans 17 residues. The CDR3 protein is CASSYSRREASSYEQYF. The CDR3 DNA sequence: TGTGCCAGCAGTTACTCGCGGCGGGAGGCCTCCTCCTACGAGCAGTACTTC.

This clonotype has a handful of counts. J is TRBJ2-1 and V is TRBV27; D might be TRBD1 (6 bases). The CDR3 is made up of 18 amino acids. The germline V and J ends were trimmed by 4 bases and 2 bases, with 21 bases remaining between them. Germline assignment: CDR1 MNHEY and CDR2 SMNVEV (reference sequence). The CDR3 spells CASSWGTTRPYPYNEQFF. The CDR3 nucleotides are TGTGCCAGCAGTTGGGGGACAACTCGACCCTACCCCTACAATGAGCAGTTCTTC.

The V and J genes are TRBV29-1 and TRBJ2-7; no clear D. Trimming stripped 7 bases from V and 5 bases from J, with 24 bases between. Germline-derived CDR1 and CDR2 are SQVTM and ANQGSEA. This CDR3 is 15 amino acids long. The CDR3 nucleotides are TGCAGCGCCCGGACCGGGCTCGGGCGAAGGGACGAGCAGTACTTC. Protein product: CSARTGLGRRDEQYF.

This clonotype was found many times. The chain couples TRBV29-1 to TRBJ2-1; 10 bases are shared with TRBD2. Looked up from germline, CDR1 is SQVTM and CDR2 is ANQGSEA. V was pared by 4 bases and J by 9 bases, with 6 bases of the junction left unmatched. The CDR3 runs 13 residues. The CDR3 region is CSVVGLAGAEQFF. DNA for the CDR3: TGCAGCGTTGTAGGGCTAGCGGGAGCTGAGCAGTTCTTC.

This clonotype has just a few counts. This chain links TRBV29-1 with TRBJ2-7; D is uncertain. V was pared by 6 bases and J by 3 bases, with 9 bases between. Germline V lookup: CDR1 SQVTM, CDR2 ANQGSEA. The CDR3 has 11 residues. CDR3 nucleotide sequence: TGCAGCGTGTTGGGGATCTACGAGCAGTACTTC. It translates to CSVLGIYEQYF.

The chain employs TRBV28 and TRBJ2-7; 9 nucleotides agree with TRBD2. Germline V lookup: CDR1 MDHEN, CDR2 SYDVKM. There are 14 residues in the CDR3. J was trimmed by 5 bases and V by 6 bases; bases with no gene match: 8. In DNA, the CDR3 is TGTGCCAGCAGAACACTTGCGGGGGGGCACGAGCAGTACGTC. Protein product: CASRTLAGGHEQYV.

This chain joins TRBV5-1 and TRBJ2-6; D may correspond to TRBD1 or TRBD2 (5 bases each). Germline CDR1 SGHRS, CDR2 YFSETQ. The V gene lost 4 bases and the J gene lost 2 bases, with 16 bases spanning the gap. CDR3 size: 17 residues. The CDR3, as DNA: TGCGCCAGCAGCCCTACCACGATGGGGGCTGGGGCCAACGTCCTGACTTTC. Encoded protein: CASSPTTMGAGANVLTF.

The sample holds a few counts of this clonotype. V is TRBV7-9 and J is TRBJ2-7; D not resolved. The CDR3 consists of 12 residues. Trimming took 0 bases from V and 7 from J, leaving 7 bases between them. Germline CDR1 and CDR2: SEHNR and FQNEAQ (reference sequence). The CDR3: CASSLAGIEQYV. CDR3 DNA: TGTGCCAGCAGCTTAGCAGGGATTGAGCAGTACGTC.

The sample holds a few counts of this clonotype. J is TRBJ2-3 and V is TRBV7-9; 10 bases line up with TRBD2. The CDR3 totals 16 residues. The germline V gene encodes CDR1 SEHNR and CDR2 FQNEAQ (reference sequence). Unmatched junction bases numbered 11, after V lost 5 bases and J lost 6 bases. The CDR3 is CASSPPSGTSVDTQYF. The CDR3 region has the DNA TGTGCCAGCAGCCCACCATCCGGGACTAGCGTCGATACGCAGTATTTT.

This clonotype was observed once. CDR3 in amino acids: CSATGTGAGANVLTF. DNA of the CDR3: TGCAGTGCCACGGGGACAGGGGCGGGGGCCAACGTCCTGACTTTC. The chain combines TRBV20-1 with TRBJ2-6, with 10 bases matching TRBD1. Germline trimming cut 6 bases from V and 4 bases from J; bases unmatched to any gene: 6. Germline-derived CDR1 and CDR2 are DFQATT and SNEGSKA (reference sequence). The length of the CDR3 is 15 residues.

The chain recombines TRBV12-3 or TRBV12-4 with TRBJ1-2; D is unclear. The CDR3 sequence is 14 residues long. Trimming removed 5 bases at V and 8 bases at J, with 18 bases between. CDR3 nucleotides: TGTGCCAGCAGTCCGCACGCGGCGACTACAGGCTACACCTTC. Its translation: CASSPHAATTGYTF.

The chain joins TRBV28 to TRBJ1-5; D might be TRBD1 (6 bases). The CDR3 covers 16 residues. Germline values: CDR1 MDHEN, CDR2 SYDVKM. V lost 3 bases, J lost 1 base, and 13 bases lay in between. This chain's CDR3 is CASSFRRGWSNQPQHF. The CDR3 coding sequence is TGTGCCAGCAGTTTTCGAAGGGGGTGGAGCAATCAGCCCCAGCATTTT.

This clonotype was detected a few times. This chain connects TRBV5-1 to TRBJ2-2; D is undetermined. The CDR3 is made up of 14 amino acids. The V end lost 4 bases, the J end lost 1 base, and 8 bases lay between the germline ends. Per the germline V gene, CDR1 is SGHRS and CDR2 is YFSETQ. The CDR3 region is CASSPDLNTGELFF. As DNA, the CDR3 is TGCGCCAGCAGCCCAGACTTGAACACCGGGGAGCTGTTTTTT.

This clonotype turned up a few times. The chain is built from TRBV12-3 or TRBV12-4 and TRBJ2-3; 10 bases agree with TRBD2. The CDR3 has 17 amino acids. The trim removed 6 bases at V and 3 bases at J, leaving 12 bases unmatched. DNA for the CDR3: TGTGCCAGCAGCCGAGCGGGAGGGCCTTCTACAACAGATACGCAGTATTTT. Translated: CASSRAGGPSTTDTQYF.

V and J are TRBV11-2 and TRBJ2-7; D is ambiguous. The germline V gene encodes CDR1 SGHAT and CDR2 FQNNGV. Trimming shortened V by 2 bases and J by 3 bases, and 11 bases separated the two germline ends. The CDR3 runs 14 residues. The CDR3 DNA follows: TGTGCCAGCAGCTTAATCGTTGGTGGCTACGAGCAGTACTTC. It yields the protein CASSLIVGGYEQYF. The whole variable domain, remainder taken from reference TRBV11-2 and TRBJ2-7, is EAGVAQSPRYKIIEKRQSVAFWCNPISGHATLYWYQQILGQGPKLLIQFQNNGVVDDSQLPKDRFSAERLKGVDSTLKIQPAKLEDSAVYLCASSLIVGGYEQYFGPGTRLTVT.

This chain joins TRBV12-3 or TRBV12-4 and TRBJ1-1; D is unclear. The CDR3 extends over 13 amino acids. The V end lost 5 bases, the J end lost 4 bases, and 11 bases lay between the germline ends. CDR3 residues: CASSPPIGTEAFF. The CDR3, as DNA: TGTGCCAGCAGTCCCCCGATCGGCACTGAAGCTTTCTTT.

The V call is TRBV11-2, the J call TRBJ2-2; a possible D gene is TRBD2 (5 bases). The V gene lost 4 bases and the J gene lost 4 bases, with 16 bases spanning the gap. This CDR3 comprises 16 residues. CDR1 is SGHAT, CDR2 FQNNGV, per germline. Here the CDR3 reads CASSSLSAGVTGELFF. The CDR3 coding sequence is TGTGCCAGCAGCTCCCTCAGTGCCGGGGTCACCGGGGAGCTGTTTTTT. Full variable domain (missing parts from reference TRBV11-2 and TRBJ2-2): EAGVAQSPRYKIIEKRQSVAFWCNPISGHATLYWYQQILGQGPKLLIQFQNNGVVDDSQLPKDRFSAERLKGVDSTLKIQPAKLEDSAVYLCASSSLSAGVTGELFFGEGSRLTVL.